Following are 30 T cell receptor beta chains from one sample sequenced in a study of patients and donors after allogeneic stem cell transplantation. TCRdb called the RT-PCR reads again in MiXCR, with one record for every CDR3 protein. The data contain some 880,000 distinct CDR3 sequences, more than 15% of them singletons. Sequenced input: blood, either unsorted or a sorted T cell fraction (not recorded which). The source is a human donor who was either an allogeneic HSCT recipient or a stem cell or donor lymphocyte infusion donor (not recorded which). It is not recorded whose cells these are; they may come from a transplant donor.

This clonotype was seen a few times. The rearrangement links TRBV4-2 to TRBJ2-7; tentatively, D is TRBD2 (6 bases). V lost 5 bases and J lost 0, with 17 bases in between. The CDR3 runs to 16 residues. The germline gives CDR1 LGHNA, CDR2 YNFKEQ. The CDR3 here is CASSGYGRGTSYEQYF. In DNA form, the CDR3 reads TGTGCCAGCAGCGGGTATGGGCGGGGTACCTCCTACGAGCAGTACTTC.

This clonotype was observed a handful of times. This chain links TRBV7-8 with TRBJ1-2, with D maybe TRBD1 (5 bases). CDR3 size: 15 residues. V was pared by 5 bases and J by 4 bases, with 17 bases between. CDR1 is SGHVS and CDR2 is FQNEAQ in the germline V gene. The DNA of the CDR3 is TGTGCCAGCAGCCGGACCGACGGACAAGGCTATGGCTACACCTTC. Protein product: CASSRTDGQGYGYTF.

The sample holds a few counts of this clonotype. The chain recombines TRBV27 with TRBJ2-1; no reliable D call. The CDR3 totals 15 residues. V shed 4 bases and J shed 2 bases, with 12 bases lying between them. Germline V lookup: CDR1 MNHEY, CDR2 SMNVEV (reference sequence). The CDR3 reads CASSSTRNPYNEQFF. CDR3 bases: TGTGCCAGCAGTTCCACCCGTAACCCCTACAATGAGCAGTTCTTC.

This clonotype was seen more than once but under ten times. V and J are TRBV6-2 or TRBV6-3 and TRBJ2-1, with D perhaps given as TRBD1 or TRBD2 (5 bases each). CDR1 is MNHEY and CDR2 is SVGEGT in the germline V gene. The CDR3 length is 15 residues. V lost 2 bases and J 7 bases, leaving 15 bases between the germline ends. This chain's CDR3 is CASSYKGWGYNEQFF. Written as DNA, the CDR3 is TGTGCCAGCAGTTACAAGGGTTGGGGGTATAATGAGCAGTTCTTC.

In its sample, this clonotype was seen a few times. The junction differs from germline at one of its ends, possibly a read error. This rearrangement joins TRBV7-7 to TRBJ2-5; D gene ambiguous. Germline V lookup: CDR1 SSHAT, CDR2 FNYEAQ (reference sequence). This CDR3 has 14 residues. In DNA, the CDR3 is TGTGCTAGCAGCTTAGTAGGGAACGGAGAGACCCAGTACTTC. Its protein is CASSLVGNGETQYF.

The CDR3 sequence is CASSLSIGPGSSGANVLTF. The CDR3 DNA sequence: TGTGCCAGCAGTTTATCGATTGGGCCAGGAAGCTCTGGGGCCAACGTCCTGACTTTC. The V gene is TRBV27, the J gene TRBJ2-6; D uncertain. V dropped 0 bases and J dropped 0 bases, with 15 bases sitting between them. The CDR3 contains 19 residues. Germline CDR1 is MNHEY and CDR2 is SMNVEV (reference sequence).

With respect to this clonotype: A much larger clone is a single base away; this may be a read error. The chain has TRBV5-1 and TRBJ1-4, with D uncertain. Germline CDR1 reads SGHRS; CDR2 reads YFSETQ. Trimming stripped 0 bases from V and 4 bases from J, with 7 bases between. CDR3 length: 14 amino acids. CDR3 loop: CASSLEGINEKLFF. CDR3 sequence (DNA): TGCGCCAGCAGCTTGGAAGGGATTAATGAAAAACTGTTTTTT.

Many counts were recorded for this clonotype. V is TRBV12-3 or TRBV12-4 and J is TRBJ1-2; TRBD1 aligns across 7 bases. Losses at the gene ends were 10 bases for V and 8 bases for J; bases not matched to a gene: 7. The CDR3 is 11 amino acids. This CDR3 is CATNRGGGYTF. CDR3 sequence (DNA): TGTGCCACCAACAGGGGAGGGGGCTACACCTTC.

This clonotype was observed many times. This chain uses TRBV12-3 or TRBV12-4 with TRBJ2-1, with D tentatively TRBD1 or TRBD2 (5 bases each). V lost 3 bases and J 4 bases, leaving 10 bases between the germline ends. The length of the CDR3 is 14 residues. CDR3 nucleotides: TGTGCCAGCAGTTTGGGGACGGAATACAATGAGCAGTTCTTC. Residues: CASSLGTEYNEQFF.

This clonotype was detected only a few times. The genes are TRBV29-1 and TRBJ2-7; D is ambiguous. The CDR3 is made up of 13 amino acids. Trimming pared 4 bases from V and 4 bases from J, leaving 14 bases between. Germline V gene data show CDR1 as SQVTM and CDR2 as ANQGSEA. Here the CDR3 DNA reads TGCAGCGTTGTCACAGATGTCAAATACGAGCAGTACTTC. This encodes CSVVTDVKYEQYF.

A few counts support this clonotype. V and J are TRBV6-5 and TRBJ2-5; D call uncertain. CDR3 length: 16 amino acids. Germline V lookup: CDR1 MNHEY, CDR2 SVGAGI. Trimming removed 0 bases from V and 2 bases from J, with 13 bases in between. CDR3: CASSYSFTPEQETQYF. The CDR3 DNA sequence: TGTGCCAGCAGTTACTCGTTTACCCCGGAACAAGAGACCCAGTACTTC.

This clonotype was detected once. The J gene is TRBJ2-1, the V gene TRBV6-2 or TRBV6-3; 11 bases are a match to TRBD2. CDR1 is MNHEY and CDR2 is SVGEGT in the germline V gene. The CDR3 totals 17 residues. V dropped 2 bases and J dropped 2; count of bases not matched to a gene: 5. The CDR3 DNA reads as TGTGCCAGCAGTTACGCGCTTAGCGGGGGGGCCTACAATGAGCAGTTCTTC. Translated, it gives CASSYALSGGAYNEQFF.

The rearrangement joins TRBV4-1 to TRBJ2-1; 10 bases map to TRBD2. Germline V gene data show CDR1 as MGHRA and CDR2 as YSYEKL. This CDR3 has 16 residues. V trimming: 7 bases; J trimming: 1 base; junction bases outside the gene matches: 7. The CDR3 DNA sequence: TGCGCCAGCACCAAAGGACTAGCGGATTCCTACAATGAGCAGTTCTTC. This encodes CASTKGLADSYNEQFF.

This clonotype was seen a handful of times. The CDR3 DNA sequence: TGTGCCAGCAGTGACTCGTCTGTGCGGTCGACAGACACCGGGGAGCTGTTTTTT. This encodes CASSDSSVRSTDTGELFF. The chain couples TRBV6-4 to TRBJ2-2; a possible D gene is TRBD1 (5 bases). The CDR3 covers 18 residues. V was trimmed by 0 bases and J by 3 bases, leaving 17 bases between them. CDR1 and CDR2 (germline): MRHNA, SNTAGT.

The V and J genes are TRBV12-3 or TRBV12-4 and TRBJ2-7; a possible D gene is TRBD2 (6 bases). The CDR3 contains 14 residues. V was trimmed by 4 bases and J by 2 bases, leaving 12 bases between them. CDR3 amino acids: CASSSSTRPYEQYF. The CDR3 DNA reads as TGTGCCAGCAGTTCATCGACTAGACCCTACGAGCAGTACTTC.

The DNA for the CDR3 is TGTGCCAGCAGCTTAGTACAGGGTGGGGAGAAGCAGTACTTC. Translation gives CASSLVQGGEKQYF. The rearrangement uses TRBV7-9 and TRBJ2-7; D perhaps matches TRBD1 (6 bases). The CDR3 runs 14 residues. V lost 1 base and J 8 bases, leaving 15 bases between the germline ends. CDR1 and CDR2 from the germline V gene are SEHNR and FQNEAQ (reference sequence).

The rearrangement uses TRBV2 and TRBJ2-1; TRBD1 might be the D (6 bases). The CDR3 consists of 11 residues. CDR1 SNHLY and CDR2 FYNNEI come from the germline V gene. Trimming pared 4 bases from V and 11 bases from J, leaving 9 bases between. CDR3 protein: CASSGGTQQFF. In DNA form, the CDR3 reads TGTGCCAGCAGTGGTGGGACACAGCAGTTCTTC.

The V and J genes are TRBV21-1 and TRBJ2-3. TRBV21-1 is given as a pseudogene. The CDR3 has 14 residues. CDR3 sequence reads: CASSRQSRTDTQYF. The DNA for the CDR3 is TGTGCCAGCAGCAGACAAAGCCGGACAGATACGCAGTATTTT.

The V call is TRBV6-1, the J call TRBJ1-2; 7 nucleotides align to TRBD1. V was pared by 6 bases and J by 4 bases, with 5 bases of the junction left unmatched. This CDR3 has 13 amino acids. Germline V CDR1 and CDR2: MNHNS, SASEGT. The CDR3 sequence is CASRTGKGYGYTF. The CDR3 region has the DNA TGTGCCAGCAGGACAGGGAAGGGCTATGGCTACACCTTC.

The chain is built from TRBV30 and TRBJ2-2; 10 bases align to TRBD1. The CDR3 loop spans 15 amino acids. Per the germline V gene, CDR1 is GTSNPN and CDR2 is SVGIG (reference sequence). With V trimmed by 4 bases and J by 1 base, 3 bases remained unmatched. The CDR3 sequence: CAWKDRGLNTGELFF. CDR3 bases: TGTGCCTGGAAAGACAGGGGGCTGAACACCGGGGAGCTGTTTTTT.

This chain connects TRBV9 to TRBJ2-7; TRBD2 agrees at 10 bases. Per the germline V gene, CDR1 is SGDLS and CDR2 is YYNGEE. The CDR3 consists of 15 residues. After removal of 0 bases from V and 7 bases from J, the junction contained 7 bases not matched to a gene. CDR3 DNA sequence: TGTGCCAGCAGCGTAGGGAGCGGGAGGGCCCGGGAGCAGTACTTC. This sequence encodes CASSVGSGRAREQYF.

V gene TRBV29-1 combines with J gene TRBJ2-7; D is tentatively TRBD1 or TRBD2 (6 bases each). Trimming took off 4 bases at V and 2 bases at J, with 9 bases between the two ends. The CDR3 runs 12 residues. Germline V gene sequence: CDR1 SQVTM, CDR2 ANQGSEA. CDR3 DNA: TGCAGCGTTGGGGGGGCGACCTACGAGCAGTACTTC. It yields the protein CSVGGATYEQYF.

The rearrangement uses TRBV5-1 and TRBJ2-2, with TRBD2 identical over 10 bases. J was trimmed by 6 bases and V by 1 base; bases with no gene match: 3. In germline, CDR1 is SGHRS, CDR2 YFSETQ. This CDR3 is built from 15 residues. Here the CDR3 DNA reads TGCGCCAGCAGCTTGTTTACTAGCGGGGCCGGGGAGCTGTTTTTT. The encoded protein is CASSLFTSGAGELFF.

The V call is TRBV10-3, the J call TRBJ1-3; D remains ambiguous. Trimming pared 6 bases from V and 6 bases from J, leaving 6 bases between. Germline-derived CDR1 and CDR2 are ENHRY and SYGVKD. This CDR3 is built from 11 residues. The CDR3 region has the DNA TGTGCCATCAGCAATTTAAACACCATATATTTT. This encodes CAISNLNTIYF.

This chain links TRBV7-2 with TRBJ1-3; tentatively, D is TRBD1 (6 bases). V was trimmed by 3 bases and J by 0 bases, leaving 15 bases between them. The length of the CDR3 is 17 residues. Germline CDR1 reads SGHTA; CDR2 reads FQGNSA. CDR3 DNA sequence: TGTGCCAGCAGCTTGGACAGACCTAACCTCTCTGGAAACACCATATATTTT. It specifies CASSLDRPNLSGNTIYF.

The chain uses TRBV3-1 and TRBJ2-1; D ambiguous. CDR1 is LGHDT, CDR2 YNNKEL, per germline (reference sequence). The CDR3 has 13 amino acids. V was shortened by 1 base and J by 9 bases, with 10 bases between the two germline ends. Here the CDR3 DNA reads TGTGCCAGCAGCCAAGGGCCCGCATCTGAGCAGTTCTTC. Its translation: CASSQGPASEQFF.

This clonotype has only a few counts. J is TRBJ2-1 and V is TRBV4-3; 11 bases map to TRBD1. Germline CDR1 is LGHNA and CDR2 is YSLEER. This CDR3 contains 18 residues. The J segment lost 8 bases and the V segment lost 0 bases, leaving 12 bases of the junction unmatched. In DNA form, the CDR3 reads TGCGCCAGCAGCCAAGATCTGACTTGGACAGGGGGCATGGATGAGCAGTTCTTC. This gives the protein CASSQDLTWTGGMDEQFF.

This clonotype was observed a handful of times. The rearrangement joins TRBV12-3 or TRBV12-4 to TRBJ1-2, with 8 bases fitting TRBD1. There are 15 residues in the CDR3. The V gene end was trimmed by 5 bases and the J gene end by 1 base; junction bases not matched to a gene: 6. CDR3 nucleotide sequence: TGTGCCAGCAGTCGAACAGGGGGGTTTAACTATGGCTACACCTTC. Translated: CASSRTGGFNYGYTF.

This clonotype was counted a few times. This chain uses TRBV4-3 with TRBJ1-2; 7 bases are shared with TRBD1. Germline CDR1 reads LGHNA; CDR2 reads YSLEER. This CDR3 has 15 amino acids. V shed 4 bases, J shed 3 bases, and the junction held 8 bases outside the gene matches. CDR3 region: CASSLLRGGDYGYTF. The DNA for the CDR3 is TGCGCCAGCAGCCTCCTAAGAGGGGGCGACTATGGCTACACCTTC.

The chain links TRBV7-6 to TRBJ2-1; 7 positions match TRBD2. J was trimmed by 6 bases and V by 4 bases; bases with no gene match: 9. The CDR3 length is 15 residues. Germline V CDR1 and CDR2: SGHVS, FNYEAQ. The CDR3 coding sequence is TGTGCCAGCAGCTCGACCGGGACTAAAGGCAATGAGCAGTTCTTC. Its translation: CASSSTGTKGNEQFF.